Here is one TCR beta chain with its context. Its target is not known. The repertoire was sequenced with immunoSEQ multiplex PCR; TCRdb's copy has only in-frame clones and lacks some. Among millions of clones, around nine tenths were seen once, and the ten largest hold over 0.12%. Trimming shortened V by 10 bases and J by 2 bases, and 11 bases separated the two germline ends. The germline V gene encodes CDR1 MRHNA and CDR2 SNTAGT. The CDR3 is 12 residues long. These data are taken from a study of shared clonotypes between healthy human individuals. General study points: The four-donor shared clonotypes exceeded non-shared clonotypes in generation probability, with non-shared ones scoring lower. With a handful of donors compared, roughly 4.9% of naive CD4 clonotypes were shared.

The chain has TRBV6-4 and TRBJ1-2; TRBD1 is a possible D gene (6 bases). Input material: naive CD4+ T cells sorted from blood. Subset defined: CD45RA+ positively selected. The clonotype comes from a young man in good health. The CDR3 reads CAKTTGNYGYTF. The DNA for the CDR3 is TGTGCCAAGACAACAGGGAACTATGGCTACACCTTC.